The 12 T cell receptor beta chains listed next were all sequenced from one sample in a study of sequential checkpoint blockade in melanoma. Here immunoSEQ multiplex PCR was the method, and the copy in TCRdb shows in-frame clones only, minus some. This table has roughly 11,000 clones, around 83% appearing once. Treatment indicated: randomized to nivolumab then ipilimumab (arm A) or the reverse (arm B). The sequences come from CD8+ T cells sorted from blood (inferred from file names), collected from a patient given nivolumab and ipilimumab in sequence. These receptors all come from a human donor with melanoma.

The chain combines TRBV27 with TRBJ2-7, with 7 bases matching TRBD1. Germline CDR1 and CDR2: MNHEY and SMNVEV (reference sequence). The CDR3 consists of 15 residues. The J segment lost 2 bases and the V segment lost 3 bases, leaving 7 bases of the junction unmatched. CDR3 protein: CASSFLGTATYEQYF. The CDR3 DNA reads as TGTGCCAGCAGTTTCTTAGGGACAGCAACCTACGAGCAGTACTTC.

The V call is TRBV7-2, the J call TRBJ2-3; D is unresolved. Germline V lookup: CDR1 SGHTA, CDR2 FQGNSA. The CDR3 is made up of 12 amino acids. Between the trimmed V and J ends, which lost 11 bases and 4 bases, there was a span of 13 bases. The CDR3 protein is CASHSGSDTQYF. For the CDR3, the DNA is TGTGCCTCCCACAGTGGATCAGATACGCAGTATTTT. The whole variable domain, filled in from reference TRBV7-2 and TRBJ2-3, reads GAGVSQSPSNKVTEKGKDVELRCDPISGHTALYWYRQSLGQGLEFLIYFQGNSAPDKSGLPSDRFSAERTGGSVSTLTIQRTQQEDSAVYLCASHSGSDTQYFGPGTRLTVL.

The chain links TRBV28 to TRBJ2-7, with D tentatively TRBD1 (6 bases). The CDR3 is 16 residues long. Germline CDR1 is MDHEN and CDR2 is SYDVKM. V shed 7 bases and J shed 2 bases, with 21 bases lying between them. The CDR3 protein is CASKVGPHRAPYEQYF. CDR3 bases: TGTGCCAGCAAAGTTGGCCCCCACAGGGCCCCCTACGAGCAGTACTTC.

The gene calls are TRBV7-9 and TRBJ1-5, with D unclear. The CDR3 has 16 residues. Trimming removed 1 base from V and 7 bases from J, with 17 bases in between. Germline CDR1 reads SEHNR; CDR2 reads FQNEAQ (reference sequence). The CDR3 nucleotides are TGTGCCAGCAGCTTAGTTGGCGGGGAAAGGACCCAGCCCCAGCATTTT. It translates to CASSLVGGERTQPQHF.

V and J are TRBV7-9 and TRBJ2-2; D not certain. This CDR3 has 15 amino acids. Germline CDR1 is SEHNR and CDR2 is FQNEAQ (reference sequence). Trimming cost V 6 bases and J 3 bases, with 14 bases left between them. The CDR3 DNA is TGTGCCAGCAGGGGCGCCCCAGGCGACACCGGGGAGCTGTTTTTT. As protein: CASRGAPGDTGELFF.

About this clone itself: One junction end does not reproduce the germline sequence, and a read error may be involved. The chain carries TRBV29-1 and TRBJ2-1; TRBD2 matches 9 bases. This CDR3 has 14 residues. The germline CDR1 and CDR2 sequences are SQVTM and ANQGSEA. As DNA, the CDR3 is TGCAGCGTCGAAGGGACTAGCAGCTACAATGAGCAGTTCTTC. It specifies CSVEGTSSYNEQFF.

The chain joins TRBV16 to TRBJ2-7; D is undetermined. Germline CDR1 is KGHSY and CDR2 is FQNENV. CDR3 length: 15 residues. Trimming left V 4 bases short and J 0 bases short, with 13 bases between. DNA for the CDR3: TGTGCCAGCAGCCCCCAGCCCACAGACTCCTACGAGCAGTACTTC. This gives the protein CASSPQPTDSYEQYF.

In DNA form, the CDR3 reads TGCGCCAGCAGCATTCGGGACAGTTCCTACGAGCAGTACTTC. Protein sequence: CASSIRDSSYEQYF. The chain is built from TRBV4-3 and TRBJ2-7; 7 bases fit TRBD1. Germline V gives CDR1 LGHNA, CDR2 YSLEER. The V gene end was trimmed by 5 bases and the J gene end by 1 base; junction bases not matched to a gene: 5. The length of the CDR3 is 14 residues.

The V gene is TRBV6-5, the J gene TRBJ2-1; 8 bases line up with TRBD2. The CDR3 loop spans 16 amino acids. V trimming: 4 bases; J trimming: 0 bases; junction bases outside the gene matches: 5. Germline V gene data show CDR1 as MNHEY and CDR2 as SVGAGI. The CDR3 here is CASSLTSGTSYNEQFF. As DNA, the CDR3 is TGTGCCAGCAGTTTAACTAGCGGTACCTCCTACAATGAGCAGTTCTTC.

CDR3 DNA sequence: TGTGCCAGCACCGAGAACCGGGACAGGGGATCCTACGAGCAGTACTTC. This codes for CASTENRDRGSYEQYF. The chain combines TRBV7-8 with TRBJ2-7, with 10 positions matching TRBD1. The germline V gene encodes CDR1 SGHVS and CDR2 FQNEAQ. V shed 7 bases, J shed 1 base, and the junction held 10 bases outside the gene matches. The CDR3 totals 16 residues.

The genes are TRBV27 and TRBJ2-1, with D possibly being TRBD1 (6 bases). Germline lookup yields CDR1 MNHEY and CDR2 SMNVEV (reference sequence). Trimming cost V 5 bases and J 2 bases, with 10 bases left between them. CDR3 size: 14 residues. CDR3 coding DNA: TGTGCCAGCAGTCTCCGGGACACCTACAATGAGCAGTTCTTC. This gives the protein CASSLRDTYNEQFF.

The chain recombines TRBV4-3 with TRBJ2-2; 13 bases line up with TRBD2. The CDR3 consists of 17 residues. Looked up from germline, CDR1 is LGHNA and CDR2 is YSLEER. Germline trimming cut 0 bases from V and 7 bases from J; bases unmatched to any gene: 5. Written as DNA, the CDR3 is TGCGCCAGCAGCCAAGAAACTAGCGGGGGGGCGGTCGGGGAGCTGTTTTTT. It translates to CASSQETSGGAVGELFF.